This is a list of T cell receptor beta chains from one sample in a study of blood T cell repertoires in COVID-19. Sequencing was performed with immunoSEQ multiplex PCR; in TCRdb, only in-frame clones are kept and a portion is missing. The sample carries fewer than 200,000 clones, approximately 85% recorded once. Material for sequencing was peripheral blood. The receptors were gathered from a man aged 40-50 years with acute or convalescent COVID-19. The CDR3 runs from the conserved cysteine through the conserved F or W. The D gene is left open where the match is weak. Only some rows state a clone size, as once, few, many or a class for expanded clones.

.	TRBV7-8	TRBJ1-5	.	CASSFTQTGSNQPQHF	TGTGCCAGCAGCTTTACCCAGACTGGTAGCAATCAGCCCCAGCATTTT
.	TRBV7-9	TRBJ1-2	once	CASSLNTAGPYGYTF	TGTGCCAGCAGCTTAAATACGGCAGGGCCCTATGGCTACACCTTC
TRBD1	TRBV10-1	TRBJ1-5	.	CASSAGTGGGQPQHF	TGCGCCAGCAGCGCCGGGACAGGGGGCGGTCAGCCCCAGCATTTT
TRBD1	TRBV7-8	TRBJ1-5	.	CASSSRQGGGSQPQHF	TGTGCCAGCAGCTCCCGACAGGGCGGGGGGAGTCAGCCCCAGCATTTT
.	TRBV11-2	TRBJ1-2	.	CASSLGGSNYGYTF	TGTGCCAGCAGCTTAGGCGGCAGCAACTATGGCTACACCTTC
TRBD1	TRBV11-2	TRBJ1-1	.	CASSSYRGPVTEAFF	TGTGCCAGCAGCTCCTACAGGGGGCCGGTGACTGAAGCTTTCTTT
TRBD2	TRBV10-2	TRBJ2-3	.	CASTRTSGGTDTQYF	TGCGCCAGCACCCGGACTAGCGGGGGAACAGATACGCAGTATTTT
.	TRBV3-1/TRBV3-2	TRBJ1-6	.	CASSPDGGFSSPLHF	TGTGCCAGCAGCCCCGACGGAGGATTTAGTTCACCCCTCCACTTT
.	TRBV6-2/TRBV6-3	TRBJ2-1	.	CASSSGFSYNEQFF	TGTGCCAGCAGTTCAGGGTTCTCCTACAATGAGCAGTTCTTC
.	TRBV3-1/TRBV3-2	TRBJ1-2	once	CASSQQLQPSVYGYTF	TGTGCCAGCAGCCAACAACTTCAACCCTCGGTCTATGGCTACACCTTC